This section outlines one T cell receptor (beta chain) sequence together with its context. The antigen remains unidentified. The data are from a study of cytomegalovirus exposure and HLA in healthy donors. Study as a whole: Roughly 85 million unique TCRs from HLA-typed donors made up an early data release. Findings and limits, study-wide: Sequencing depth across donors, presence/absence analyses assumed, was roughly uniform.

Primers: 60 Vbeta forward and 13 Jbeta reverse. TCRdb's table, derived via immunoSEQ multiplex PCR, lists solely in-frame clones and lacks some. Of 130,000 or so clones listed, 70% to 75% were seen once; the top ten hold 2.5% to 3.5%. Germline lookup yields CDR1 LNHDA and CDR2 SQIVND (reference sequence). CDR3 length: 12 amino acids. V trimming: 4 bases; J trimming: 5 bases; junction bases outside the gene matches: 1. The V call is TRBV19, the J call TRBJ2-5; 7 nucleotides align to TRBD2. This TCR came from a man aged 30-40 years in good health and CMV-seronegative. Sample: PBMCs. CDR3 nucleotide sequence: TGTGCCAGTAGTACAGCGGGGGAGACCCAGTACTTC. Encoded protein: CASSTAGETQYF.